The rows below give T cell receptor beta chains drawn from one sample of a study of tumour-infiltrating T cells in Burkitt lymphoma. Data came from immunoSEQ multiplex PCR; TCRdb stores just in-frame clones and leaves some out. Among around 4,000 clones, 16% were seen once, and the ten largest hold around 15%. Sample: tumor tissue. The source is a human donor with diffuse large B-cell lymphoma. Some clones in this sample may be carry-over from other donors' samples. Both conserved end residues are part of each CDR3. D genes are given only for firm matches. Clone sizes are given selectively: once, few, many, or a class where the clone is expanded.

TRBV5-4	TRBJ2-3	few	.	CASSLWGGPQYF	TGTGCCAGCAGCTTGTGGGGGGGGCCCCAGTATTTT
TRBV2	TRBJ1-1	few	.	CASSLPPLGAFF	TGTGCCAGCAGCCTCCCACCTCTGGGAGCTTTCTTT
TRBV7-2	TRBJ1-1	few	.	CASSSLFRLAFF	TGTGCCAGCAGCTCCCTTTTCCGGTTAGCTTTCTTT
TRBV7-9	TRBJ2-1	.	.	CASSWTEVNEQFF	TGTGCCAGCAGCTGGACGGAGGTTAATGAGCAGTTCTTC
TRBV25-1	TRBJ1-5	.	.	CASVKGTGNQPQHF	TGTGCCAGCGTTAAGGGAACGGGCAATCAGCCCCAGCATTTT
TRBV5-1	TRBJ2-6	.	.	CASSRTNPDWFAGANVLTF	TGCGCCAGCAGCAGAACAAACCCGGACTGGTTCGCTGGGGCCAACGTCCTGACTTTC
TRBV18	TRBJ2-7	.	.	CASSEQRSSYEQYF	TGTGCCAGCTCAGAACAGAGGAGCTCCTACGAGCAGTACTTC
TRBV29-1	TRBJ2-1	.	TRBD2	CSALLAGGSQFF	TGCAGCGCCTTACTAGCGGGAGGGTCGCAGTTCTTC
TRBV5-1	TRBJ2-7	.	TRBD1	CASSFGQGRDEQYF	TGCGCCAGCAGCTTCGGACAGGGCAGGGACGAGCAGTACTTC
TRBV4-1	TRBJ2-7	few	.	CASSPGPAGSYEQYF	TGCGCCAGCAGCCCGGGACCTGCGGGCTCCTACGAGCAGTACTTC
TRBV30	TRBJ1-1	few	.	CAWSELSGGSRPRMNTEAFF	TGTGCCTGGAGCGAACTCTCGGGAGGGTCAAGACCCCGAATGAACACTGAAGCTTTCTTT
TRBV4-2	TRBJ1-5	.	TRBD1	CASSKKGGIGNQPQHF	TGTGCCAGCAGCAAAAAAGGGGGCATAGGGAATCAGCCCCAGCATTTT
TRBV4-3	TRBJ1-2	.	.	CASSQDTGLGYGYTF	TGCGCCAGCAGCCAAGACACAGGCCTTGGCTATGGCTACACCTTC
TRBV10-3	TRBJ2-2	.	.	CAISEDGPPANTGELFF	TGTGCCATCAGTGAAGATGGACCGCCGGCGAACACCGGGGAGCTGTTTTTT
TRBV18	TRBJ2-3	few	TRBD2	CASSPPGGSDATDTQYF	TGTGCCAGCTCACCACCGGGCGGGAGCGATGCCACAGATACGCAGTATTTT
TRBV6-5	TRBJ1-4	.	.	CASSSPRGVEEKLFF	TGTGCCAGCAGCTCCCCTCGGGGGGTAGAGGAAAAACTGTTTTTT
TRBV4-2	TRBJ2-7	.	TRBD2	CASSQEGGTYEQYF	TGTGCCAGCAGCCAAGAGGGAGGGACCTACGAACAGTACTTC
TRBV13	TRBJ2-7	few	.	CASTSPGQHYEQYF	TGTGCCAGCACCTCCCCGGGGCAACATTACGAGCAGTACTTC
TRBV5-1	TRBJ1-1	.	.	CASTILGREGGSEAFF	TGCGCCAGCACCATTTTGGGAAGGGAAGGAGGGTCTGAAGCTTTCTTT
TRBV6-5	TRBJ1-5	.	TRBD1	CAISEKQGAQPQHF	TGTGCCATCAGTGAGAAACAGGGGGCTCAGCCCCAGCATTTT
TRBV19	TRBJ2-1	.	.	CASSIVPVTYNEQFF	TGTGCCAGTAGTATAGTGCCGGTGACCTACAATGAGCAGTTCTTC
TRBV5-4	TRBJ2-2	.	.	CASSPGGVVGELFF	TGTGCCAGCAGCCCCGGAGGGGTGGTCGGGGAGCTGTTTTTT
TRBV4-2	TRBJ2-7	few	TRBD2	CASSQYSSGGYEQYF	TGTGCCAGCAGCCAATATTCTAGCGGGGGCTACGAGCAGTACTTC
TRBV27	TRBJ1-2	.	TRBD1	CASWDRGQGYTF	TGTGCCAGCTGGGACAGGGGGCAAGGCTACACCTTC
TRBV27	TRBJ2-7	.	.	CASSFGSSREQYF	TGTGCCAGCAGTTTCGGGAGTTCCCGCGAGCAGTACTTC
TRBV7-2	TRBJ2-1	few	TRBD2	CASSVLAGAPTSSYNEQFF	TGTGCCAGCAGCGTACTAGCGGGGGCACCCACCAGCTCCTACAATGAGCAGTTCTTC
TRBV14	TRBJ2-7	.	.	CASSRGPYEQYF	TGTGCCAGCAGCCGCGGCCCCTACGAGCAGTACTTC
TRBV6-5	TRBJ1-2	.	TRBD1	CASSYSLGQSYGYTF	TGTGCCAGCAGTTACTCCTTGGGACAGAGTTATGGCTACACCTTC
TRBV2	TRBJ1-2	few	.	CASSDAAYGYTF	TGTGCCAGCAGTGACGCAGCGTATGGCTACACCTTC
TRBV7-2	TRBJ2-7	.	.	CASRPGTLHSYEQYF	TGTGCCAGCAGACCCGGGACACTTCACTCCTACGAGCAGTACTTC
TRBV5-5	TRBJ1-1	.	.	CASGEGGQNTEAFF	TGTGCCAGCGGGGAGGGAGGACAGAACACTGAAGCTTTCTTT
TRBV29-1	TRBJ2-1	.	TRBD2	CSAVEREGLEQFF	TGCAGCGCCGTGGAGCGGGAGGGCCTTGAGCAGTTCTTC
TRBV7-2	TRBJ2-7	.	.	CASSLVAGAEQYF	TGTGCCAGCAGCCTCGTGGCAGGGGCCGAGCAGTACTTC